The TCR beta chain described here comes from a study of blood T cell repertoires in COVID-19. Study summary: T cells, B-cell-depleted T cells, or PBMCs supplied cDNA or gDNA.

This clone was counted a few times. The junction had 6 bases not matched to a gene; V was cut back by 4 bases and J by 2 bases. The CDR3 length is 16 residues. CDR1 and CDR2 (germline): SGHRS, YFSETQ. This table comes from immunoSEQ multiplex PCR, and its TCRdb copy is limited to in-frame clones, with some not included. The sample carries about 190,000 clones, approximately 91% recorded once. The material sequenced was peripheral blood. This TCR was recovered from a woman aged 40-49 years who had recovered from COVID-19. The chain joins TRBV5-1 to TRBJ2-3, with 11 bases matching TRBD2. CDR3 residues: CASSQGLAEFTDTQYF. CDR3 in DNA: TGCGCCAGCAGCCAGGGACTAGCGGAATTCACAGATACGCAGTATTTT.